This TCR beta chain stems from a study of regulatory T cells in long-lasting Graves disease. In this sample, this clonotype turned up many times. Sample time point: newly diagnosed GD, antithyroid drugs for less than 3 months. RNA isolated from PBMCs was used to make the TCR library. Trimming took 7 bases from V and 6 from J, leaving 16 bases between them. The CDR3 is made up of 13 amino acids. Germline loops: CDR1 MDHEN, CDR2 SYDVKM. Sequencing libraries for TCR beta were prepared with iRepertoire HTBI primers and Arm-PCR of CDR3 regions. TCRdb reprocessed the multiplex PCR reads with MiXCR, giving one entry per CDR3 protein. This table has about 430,000 distinct CDR3 sequences, approximately 16% appearing once. These data were also reused for a study on T cells in Graves' hyperthyroidism and ophthalmopathy.

The receptor's source is a woman aged 35 to 49 with Graves disease. This specimen was peripheral blood mononuclear cells (PBMCs), taken at new diagnosis, from a patient treated with antithyroid drugs. The chain has TRBV28 and TRBJ2-7; the D gene is possibly TRBD2 (5 bases). CDR3 DNA: TGTGCCAGCACCCGAAGCGGAGGTCGCGAGCAGTACTTC. Translating gives CASTRSGGREQYF.